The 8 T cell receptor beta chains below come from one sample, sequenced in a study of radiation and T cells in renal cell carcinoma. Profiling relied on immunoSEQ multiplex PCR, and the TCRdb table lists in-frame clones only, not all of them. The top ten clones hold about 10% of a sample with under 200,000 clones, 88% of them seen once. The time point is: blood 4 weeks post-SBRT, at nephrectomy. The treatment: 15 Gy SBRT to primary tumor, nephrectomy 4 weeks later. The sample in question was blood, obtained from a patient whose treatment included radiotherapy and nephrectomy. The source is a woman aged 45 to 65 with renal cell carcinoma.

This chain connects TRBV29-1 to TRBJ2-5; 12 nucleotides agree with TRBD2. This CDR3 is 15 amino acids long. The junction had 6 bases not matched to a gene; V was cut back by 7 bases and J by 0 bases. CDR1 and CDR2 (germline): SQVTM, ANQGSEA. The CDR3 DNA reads TGCAGCGCCCTAGCGGGGGGGCTTTACCAAGAGACCCAGTACTTC. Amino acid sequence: CSALAGGLYQETQYF. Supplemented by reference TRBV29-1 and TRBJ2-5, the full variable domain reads SAVISQKPSRDICQRGTSLTIQCQVDSQVTMMFWYRQQPGQSLTLIATANQGSEATYESGFVIDKFPISRPNLTFSTLTVSNMSPEDSSIYLCSALAGGLYQETQYFGPGTRLLVL.

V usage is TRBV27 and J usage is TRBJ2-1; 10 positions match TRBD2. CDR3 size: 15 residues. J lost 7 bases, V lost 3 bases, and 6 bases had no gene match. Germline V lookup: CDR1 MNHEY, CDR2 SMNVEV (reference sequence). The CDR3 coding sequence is TGTGCCAGCAGTTTCGGACTAGCGGCCCCTAATGAGCAGTTCTTC. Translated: CASSFGLAAPNEQFF.

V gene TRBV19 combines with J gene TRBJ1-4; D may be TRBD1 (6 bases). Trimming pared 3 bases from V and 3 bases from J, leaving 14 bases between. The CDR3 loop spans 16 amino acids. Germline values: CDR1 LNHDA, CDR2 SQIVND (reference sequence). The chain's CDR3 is CASSIRVGAANEKLFF. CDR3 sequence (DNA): TGTGCCAGTAGTATTCGGGTGGGGGCAGCTAATGAAAAACTGTTTTTT.

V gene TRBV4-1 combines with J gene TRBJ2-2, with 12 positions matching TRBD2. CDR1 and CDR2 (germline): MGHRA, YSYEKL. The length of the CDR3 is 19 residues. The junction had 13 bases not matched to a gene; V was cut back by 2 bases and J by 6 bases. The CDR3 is CASSQPGLAGAGGPGELFF. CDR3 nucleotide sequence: TGCGCCAGCAGCCAACCGGGACTAGCGGGCGCCGGCGGTCCCGGGGAGCTGTTTTTT.

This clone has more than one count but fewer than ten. The CDR3: CASSLQTGILTGELFF. In nucleotides, the CDR3 is TGTGCCAGTAGTCTCCAGACAGGGATTCTCACCGGGGAGCTGTTTTTT. This rearrangement joins TRBV19 to TRBJ2-2; 7 nucleotides align to TRBD1. From germline, CDR1 is LNHDA and CDR2 SQIVND (reference sequence). V shed 5 bases and J 4 bases; nucleotides not matched to a gene: 10. CDR3 length: 16 amino acids.

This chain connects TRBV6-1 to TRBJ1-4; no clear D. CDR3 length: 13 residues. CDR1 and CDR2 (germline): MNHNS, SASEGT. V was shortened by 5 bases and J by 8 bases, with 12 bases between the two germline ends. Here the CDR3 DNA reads TGTGCCAGCAGTCTCTCCCTGGGGGAAAAACTGTTTTTT. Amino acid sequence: CASSLSLGEKLFF.

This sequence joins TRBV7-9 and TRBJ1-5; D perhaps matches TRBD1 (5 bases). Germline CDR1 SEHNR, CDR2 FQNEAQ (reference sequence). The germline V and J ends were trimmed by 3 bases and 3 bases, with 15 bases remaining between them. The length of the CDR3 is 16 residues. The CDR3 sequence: CASSFGWGWANQPQHF. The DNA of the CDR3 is TGTGCCAGCAGCTTCGGGTGGGGCTGGGCCAATCAGCCCCAGCATTTT.

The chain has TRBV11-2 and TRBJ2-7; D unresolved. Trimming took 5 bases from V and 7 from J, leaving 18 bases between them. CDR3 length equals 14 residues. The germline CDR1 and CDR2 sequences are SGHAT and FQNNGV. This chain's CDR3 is CASSDIKGRKEQYF. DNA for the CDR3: TGTGCCAGCAGCGACATAAAGGGTCGAAAGGAGCAGTACTTC. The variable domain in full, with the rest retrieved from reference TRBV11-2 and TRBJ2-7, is EAGVAQSPRYKIIEKRQSVAFWCNPISGHATLYWYQQILGQGPKLLIQFQNNGVVDDSQLPKDRFSAERLKGVDSTLKIQPAKLEDSAVYLCASSDIKGRKEQYFGPGTRLTVT.